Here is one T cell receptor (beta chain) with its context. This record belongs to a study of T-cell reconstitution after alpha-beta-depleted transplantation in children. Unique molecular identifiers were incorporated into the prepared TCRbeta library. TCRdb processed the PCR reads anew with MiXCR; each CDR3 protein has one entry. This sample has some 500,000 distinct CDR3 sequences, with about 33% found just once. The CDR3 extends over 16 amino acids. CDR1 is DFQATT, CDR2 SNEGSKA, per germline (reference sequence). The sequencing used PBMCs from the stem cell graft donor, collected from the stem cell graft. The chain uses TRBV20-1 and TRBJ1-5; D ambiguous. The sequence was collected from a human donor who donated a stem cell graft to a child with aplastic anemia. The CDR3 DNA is TGCAGCGCATCGTCGCGGGAGGAGGGCAGCAATCAGCCCCAGCATTTT. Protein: CSASSREEGSNQPQHF.